What follows are 18 T cell receptor beta chains derived from one specimen sequenced in a study of neurological immune-mediated disorders. TCRdb called the 5' RACE reads again in MiXCR, with one record for every CDR3 protein. The data show some 30,000 distinct CDR3 sequences, with roughly 15% seen just once and 25% to 35% held by the top ten. Material for sequencing was PBMCs. The receptors come from a man between 65 and 85 years old in good health.

At least ten counts were recorded for this clonotype. CDR3 nucleotides: TGCAGCGTTGAAGGTGCCGAGGGTCAGCCCCAGCATTTT. This encodes CSVEGAEGQPQHF. The chain employs TRBV29-1 and TRBJ1-5; D not certain. V shed 1 base and J shed 6 bases, with 10 bases lying between them. The germline CDR1 and CDR2 sequences are SQVTM and ANQGSEA. The CDR3 runs to 13 residues.

J is TRBJ2-5 and V is TRBV7-2, with 7 bases matching TRBD2. The V segment lost 5 bases and the J segment 4 bases; nucleotides outside the gene matches: 4. CDR3 size: 13 residues. Germline values: CDR1 SGHTA, CDR2 FQGNSA. The CDR3 is CASSRLAGETQYF. In DNA, the CDR3 is TGTGCCAGCAGCCGACTAGCAGGAGAGACCCAGTACTTC. Full variable domain (rest looked up from reference TRBV7-2 and TRBJ2-5): GAGVSQSPSNKVTEKGKDVELRCDPISGHTALYWYRQSLGQGLEFLIYFQGNSAPDKSGLPSDRFSAERTGGSVSTLTIQRTQQEDSAVYLCASSRLAGETQYFGPGTRLLVL.

This clonotype was observed at least ten times. V gene TRBV12-3 or TRBV12-4 combines with J gene TRBJ1-1; D is uncertain. V was shortened by 6 bases and J by 1 base, with 12 bases between the two germline ends. This CDR3 is built from 14 residues. CDR3 nucleotide sequence: TGTGCCAGCAGCCCACCCAAGGAGAACACTGAAGCTTTCTTT. It specifies CASSPPKENTEAFF.

The chain carries TRBV20-1 and TRBJ2-3; D may be TRBD1 or TRBD2 (6 bases each). Looked up from germline, CDR1 is DFQATT and CDR2 is SNEGSKA (reference sequence). Trimming took 3 bases from V and 2 from J, leaving 9 bases between them. This CDR3 has 13 amino acids. The CDR3 coding sequence is TGCAGTGCTAGCGGGGGCCCCACAGATACGCAGTATTTT. Translated: CSASGGPTDTQYF.

This clonotype was detected many times. The V and J genes are TRBV9 and TRBJ2-2; a weak D match, TRBD2 (5 bases). Germline CDR1 is SGDLS and CDR2 is YYNGEE. This CDR3 is 16 amino acids long. V was clipped by 0 bases and J by 0 bases, with 9 bases between them. CDR3 sequence reads: CASSVGGYANTGELFF. CDR3 coding DNA: TGTGCCAGCAGCGTAGGCGGGTACGCGAACACCGGGGAGCTGTTTTTT.

This clonotype was counted many times. This chain links TRBV12-3 or TRBV12-4 with TRBJ1-3; 8 bases are shared with TRBD1. V lost 2 bases, J lost 3 bases, and 6 bases stayed unmatched. The CDR3 totals 16 residues. In DNA form, the CDR3 reads TGTGCCAGCAGTTTATTCCCGACAGGGGTTGGAAACACCATATATTTT. It encodes CASSLFPTGVGNTIYF.

This clonotype was detected a few times. The chain joins TRBV15 to TRBJ2-2; the D gene is possibly TRBD1 (5 bases). Germline loops: CDR1 LNHNV, CDR2 YYDKDF (reference sequence). The ends were cut back, 1 base at V and 0 bases at J, with 9 bases in the middle. The CDR3 consists of 16 residues. The chain's CDR3 is CATSRAKTANTGELFF. Here the CDR3 DNA reads TGTGCCACCAGCAGAGCCAAGACAGCGAACACCGGGGAGCTGTTTTTT.

This clonotype appeared many times. The chain carries TRBV25-1 and TRBJ1-1; 9 positions agree with TRBD1. The germline V gene encodes CDR1 MGHDK and CDR2 SYGVNS. V shed 6 bases, J shed 9 bases, and the junction held 8 bases outside the gene matches. The CDR3 covers 13 residues. The CDR3 bases are TGTGCCAGCAGCGGACAGGGGAGGGGGAAAGCTTTCTTT. It codes for CASSGQGRGKAFF.

This sequence joins TRBV28 and TRBJ2-1, with D perhaps TRBD2 (6 bases). V dropped 8 bases and J dropped 0 bases, with 20 bases sitting between them. Germline values: CDR1 MDHEN, CDR2 SYDVKM. The CDR3 extends over 17 amino acids. The CDR3 bases are TGTGCCAGCCCTCCCGGGGCGGAGGGGAGCTCCTACAATGAGCAGTTCTTC. It yields the protein CASPPGAEGSSYNEQFF. Full variable domain (outside the CDR3, taken from reference TRBV28 and TRBJ2-1): DVKVTQSSRYLVKRTGEKVFLECVQDMDHENMFWYRQDPGLGLRLIYFSYDVKMKEKGDIPEGYSVSREKKERFSLILESASTNQTSMYLCASPPGAEGSSYNEQFFGPGTRLTVL.

This clonotype was counted at least ten times. The rearrangement joins TRBV18 to TRBJ1-1; possibly TRBD1 for D (5 bases). Trimming took 5 bases from V and 4 from J, leaving 14 bases between them. The germline V gene encodes CDR1 KGHSH and CDR2 LQKENI. The CDR3 sequence is 14 residues long. As DNA, the CDR3 is TGTGCCAGCTCAGGCGAGTCGGGGGGCACTGAAGCTTTCTTT. This translates into CASSGESGGTEAFF.

Ten or more counts support this clonotype. J is TRBJ2-7 and V is TRBV7-2, with a tentative D call TRBD1 (8 bases). Between the trimmed V and J ends, which lost 3 bases and 6 bases, there was a span of 15 bases. This CDR3 contains 14 residues. Germline CDR1 is SGHTA and CDR2 is FQGNSA. This CDR3 reads CASSFNHRGGEQYF. The CDR3, as DNA: TGTGCCAGCAGCTTCAACCACAGGGGGGGCGAGCAGTACTTC.

The genes are TRBV14 and TRBJ2-1, with 8 bases matching TRBD2. V dropped 0 bases and J dropped 7; count of bases not matched to a gene: 11. The V gene's germline CDR1 is SGHDN and CDR2 FVKESK. The CDR3 spans 17 residues. CDR3 amino acids: CASSQDVGGRITNEQFF. Written as DNA, the CDR3 is TGTGCCAGCAGCCAAGATGTGGGCGGGAGGATCACGAATGAGCAGTTCTTC.

The sample holds many counts of this clonotype. The chain joins TRBV7-2 to TRBJ1-5, with D possibly matching TRBD1 (5 bases). Trimming pared 1 base from V and 0 bases from J, leaving 7 bases between. The V gene's germline CDR1 is SGHTA and CDR2 FQGNSA. CDR3 length: 15 residues. CDR3 residues: CASSLGQNSNQPQHF. The CDR3, as DNA: TGTGCCAGCAGCTTAGGACAGAATAGCAATCAGCCCCAGCATTTT.

This clonotype was picked up a small number of times. The J gene is TRBJ1-4, the V gene TRBV4-1; a weak D match, TRBD1 (6 bases). CDR3 length equals 19 residues. In germline, CDR1 is MGHRA, CDR2 YSYEKL. V lost 5 bases and J lost 0, with 22 bases in between. Written as DNA, the CDR3 is TGCGCCAGCAGCGCCTCCCGGGGCGGGGGCTTTGCAACTAATGAAAAACTGTTTTTT. Translated: CASSASRGGGFATNEKLFF.

This clonotype was detected ten times or more. V is TRBV12-3 or TRBV12-4 and J is TRBJ2-7; 8 bases line up with TRBD1. J gave up 0 bases and V 5 bases, and 3 bases lay outside the gene matches. The CDR3 runs to 14 residues. CDR3 nucleotide sequence: TGTGCCAGCAGTCGCGGACAGGGCTCCTACGAGCAGTACTTC. It translates to CASSRGQGSYEQYF.

This clonotype was found once. At one of its ends the junction is not consistent with the germline gene, which may arise from a read error. The V gene is TRBV4-2, the J gene TRBJ1-4; a weak D match, TRBD1 (5 bases). In germline, CDR1 is LGHNA, CDR2 YNFKEQ. CDR3 size: 14 residues. The CDR3 DNA reads TGTGCCAGCAGCCAAGGCGGGGCAGGAGAAAAAATGTTTTTT. It encodes CASSQGGAGEKMFF.

In this sample, this clonotype turned up many times. V gene TRBV2 combines with J gene TRBJ2-1; D uncertain. Germline V CDR1 and CDR2: SNHLY, FYNNEI. CDR3 length: 13 amino acids. V gave up 0 bases and J gave up 5 bases, with 5 bases separating them. The CDR3 region is CASSEAWDNEQFF. In nucleotides, the CDR3 is TGTGCCAGCAGTGAAGCTTGGGACAATGAGCAGTTCTTC.

In its sample, this clonotype was seen many times. The chain combines TRBV5-1 with TRBJ2-2; weak D call: TRBD2 (5 bases). V lost 2 bases and J 4 bases, leaving 12 bases between the germline ends. CDR1 and CDR2 (germline): SGHRS, YFSETQ. This CDR3 is 15 amino acids long. Written as DNA, the CDR3 is TGCGCCAGCAGCTTAACACGGACTGGCACCGGGGAGCTGTTTTTT. Translation: CASSLTRTGTGELFF.